The rows below give T cell receptor beta chains drawn from one sample of a study of response to subunit inactivated influenza vaccine. A single record per CDR3 protein comes from TCRdb applying MiXCR to the RT-PCR reads. The sample gives about 540,000 distinct CDR3 sequences, approximately 20% of which show up once; 2.8% is in the top ten. The same data also went into a second study, on T cells expressing NK-cell markers.

The source was CD4+ T cells sorted from PBMCs, collected 12 days after vaccination. The receptors derive from a man aged 45-65 years who received an inactivated influenza vaccine. The CDR3 runs from the conserved cysteine through the conserved F or W. Each record gives: V gene, D gene, J gene, clone size, CDR3 protein, CDR3 DNA. D genes are given only for firm matches. The listing skips clone size in some rows; elsewhere it reads once, few, many or a size class.

TRBV5-1	NA	TRBJ1-1	NA	CASNLEGLKGAEAFF	TGCGCCAGCAACTTAGAGGGCCTGAAGGGCGCTGAAGCTTTCTTT
TRBV20-1	TRBD1	TRBJ2-3	NA	CSARDPSGQGIPDTQYF	TGCAGTGCTAGAGATCCGTCGGGACAGGGGATTCCAGATACGCAGTATTTT
TRBV4-2	NA	TRBJ1-5	NA	CASSQNRVESQPQHF	TGTGCCAGCAGCCAAAACAGGGTGGAGAGTCAGCCCCAGCATTTT
TRBV6-2/TRBV6-3	TRBD2	TRBJ2-3	NA	CASSPRLAGGRNTQYF	TGTGCCAGCAGCCCCCGACTAGCGGGGGGAAGGAACACGCAGTATTTT
TRBV5-1	TRBD1	TRBJ2-5	few	CASRRTGDETQYF	TGCGCCAGCAGGAGGACAGGGGACGAGACCCAGTACTTC
TRBV12-3/TRBV12-4	NA	TRBJ1-1	many	CASSLTGFGEAFF	TGTGCCAGCAGTTTAACAGGGTTCGGTGAAGCTTTCTTT
TRBV7-9	TRBD2	TRBJ2-3	NA	CASSFRTSGEYTQYF	TGTGCCAGCAGCTTCCGTACTAGCGGGGAGTATACGCAGTATTTT
TRBV7-9	TRBD1	TRBJ2-1	NA	CASSSDPGQYNEQFF	TGTGCCAGCAGCTCCGATCCGGGACAGTACAATGAGCAGTTCTTC
TRBV7-2	NA	TRBJ1-2	NA	CASSLGPAQRGYGYTF	TGTGCCAGCAGCTTAGGGCCCGCCCAGAGAGGCTATGGCTACACCTTC
TRBV7-2	NA	TRBJ2-1	NA	CASNPRRGGSYNEQFF	TGTGCCAGCAATCCCCGCAGGGGGGGCTCCTACAATGAGCAGTTCTTC
TRBV20-1	TRBD1	TRBJ2-1	NA	CSARYQGDKINEQFF	TGCAGTGCTAGATATCAGGGGGACAAGATCAATGAGCAGTTCTTC
TRBV6-2/TRBV6-3	NA	TRBJ2-2	NA	CASSYLRGGELFF	TGTGCCAGCAGTTACCTCCGAGGCGGGGAGCTGTTTTTT
TRBV30	NA	TRBJ2-5	few	CAWGGGDQETQYF	TGTGCCTGGGGCGGGGGCGACCAAGAGACCCAGTACTTC
TRBV11-2	TRBD2	TRBJ2-3	NA	CASSLGLARYTQYF	TGTGCCAGCAGCTTGGGACTAGCTCGGTATACGCAGTATTTT
TRBV4-2	NA	TRBJ2-5	few	CASSQAPKGETQYF	TGTGCCAGCAGCCAAGCCCCGAAGGGGGAGACCCAGTACTTC
TRBV7-2	NA	TRBJ1-1	NA	CASSPEVGKAFF	TGTGCCAGCAGCCCCGAGGTGGGTAAAGCTTTCTTT
TRBV7-6	NA	TRBJ1-2	NA	CASSLVADGAYGYTF	TGTGCCAGCAGCTTAGTGGCGGATGGGGCCTATGGCTACACCTTC
TRBV6-2/TRBV6-3	NA	TRBJ1-5	NA	CASSMTQGRQPQHF	TGTGCCAGCAGTATGACTCAGGGCCGCCAGCCCCAGCATTTT
TRBV29-1	NA	TRBJ1-6	many	CSVSWGDNSPLHF	TGCAGCGTTTCGTGGGGCGATAATTCACCCCTCCACTTT
TRBV28	NA	TRBJ2-7	few	CASSTLRGIEQYF	TGTGCCAGCAGTACCCTAAGGGGGATCGAGCAGTACTTC
TRBV30	TRBD1	TRBJ2-5	NA	CAWSRQGQGSETQYF	TGTGCCTGGAGTAGACAAGGACAGGGGTCAGAGACCCAGTACTTC
TRBV19	TRBD2	TRBJ2-1	once	CASSTTSGRALEQFF	TGTGCCAGTAGTACCACTAGCGGGAGGGCCTTAGAGCAGTTCTTC
TRBV7-3	NA	TRBJ2-7	few	CASSRAGGYEQYF	TGTGCCAGCAGCCGAGCAGGCGGCTACGAGCAGTACTTC
TRBV7-2	NA	TRBJ2-7	NA	CASSAQSGQPYEQYF	TGTGCCAGCAGCGCCCAGAGCGGACAGCCCTACGAGCAGTACTTC
TRBV5-6	NA	TRBJ2-5	few	CASSLALTGRGETQYF	TGTGCCAGCAGCTTGGCCCTAACAGGGAGGGGGGAGACCCAGTACTTC
TRBV23-1	NA	TRBJ2-1	NA	CASSQFSLPSDSYNEQFF	TGCGCCAGCAGTCAATTTTCACTCCCATCGGATTCCTACAATGAGCAGTTCTTC
TRBV3-1	TRBD2	TRBJ2-1	few	CASSQFRGVAGGNEQFF	TGTGCCAGCAGCCAATTTCGGGGGGTAGCGGGAGGCAATGAGCAGTTCTTC
TRBV20-1	NA	TRBJ1-4	NA	CSARVGSGYEKLFF	TGCAGTGCTAGAGTTGGCAGCGGGTATGAAAAACTGTTTTTT
TRBV9	TRBD1	TRBJ2-7	once	CASSTGQGANYEQYF	TGTGCCAGCAGCACGGGACAGGGGGCAAACTACGAGCAGTACTTC
TRBV29-1	NA	TRBJ1-1	few	CSVGALEAFF	TGCAGCGTTGGAGCACTTGAAGCTTTCTTT
TRBV5-1	NA	TRBJ2-5	NA	CSSSPDGQETQYF	TGCTCCAGCAGCCCCGATGGACAAGAGACCCAGTACTTC
TRBV6-2/TRBV6-3	NA	TRBJ2-5	NA	CASSNFPRRETQYF	TGTGCCAGCAGCAACTTTCCTAGAAGGGAGACCCAGTACTTC
TRBV20-1	NA	TRBJ1-3	few	CSASSPSGNTIYF	TGCAGTGCTAGCTCGCCCTCTGGAAACACCATATATTTT
TRBV18	NA	TRBJ2-1	NA	CASSLGRPSANEQFF	TGTGCCAGCTCCCTAGGGAGACCCTCCGCCAATGAGCAGTTCTTC
TRBV7-2	TRBD1	TRBJ1-2	NA	CASSATTGVSGYTF	TGTGCCAGCAGCGCGACGACAGGGGTTAGTGGCTACACCTTC
TRBV5-1	NA	TRBJ2-5	NA	CASSFGAQETQYF	TGCGCCAGCAGCTTCGGGGCCCAAGAGACCCAGTACTTC
TRBV18	TRBD2	TRBJ2-1	many	CASSPGTSGYNEQFF	TGTGCCAGCAGCCCCGGGACTAGCGGATACAATGAGCAGTTCTTC
TRBV12-3/TRBV12-4	NA	TRBJ1-5	NA	CASTLGQISNQPQHF	TGTGCCAGCACCTTGGGGCAGATTAGCAATCAGCCCCAGCATTTT
TRBV7-2	TRBD2	TRBJ2-5	NA	CASSQPGLQETQYF	TGTGCCAGCAGCCAGCCGGGACTACAAGAGACCCAGTACTTC
TRBV5-1	NA	TRBJ2-1	once	CASSGGGGFKDNEQFF	TGCGCCAGCAGCGGGGGAGGGGGGTTTAAGGACAATGAGCAGTTCTTC
TRBV7-2	TRBD1	TRBJ2-7	NA	CASSETGDYEQYF	TGTGCCAGCAGCGAGACAGGGGACTACGAGCAGTACTTC
TRBV9	TRBD1	TRBJ2-1	few	CASSGGQGETYNEQFF	TGTGCCAGCAGCGGAGGACAGGGGGAGACCTACAATGAGCAGTTCTTC
TRBV12-3/TRBV12-4	TRBD1	TRBJ1-6	NA	CASSQGQALNLHF	TGTGCCAGCAGTCAGGGACAGGCGTTAAATCTCCACTTT
TRBV11-2	TRBD1	TRBJ2-5	few	CASSLAGRGQQETQYF	TGTGCCAGCAGCTTAGCCGGAAGGGGGCAGCAAGAGACCCAGTACTTC